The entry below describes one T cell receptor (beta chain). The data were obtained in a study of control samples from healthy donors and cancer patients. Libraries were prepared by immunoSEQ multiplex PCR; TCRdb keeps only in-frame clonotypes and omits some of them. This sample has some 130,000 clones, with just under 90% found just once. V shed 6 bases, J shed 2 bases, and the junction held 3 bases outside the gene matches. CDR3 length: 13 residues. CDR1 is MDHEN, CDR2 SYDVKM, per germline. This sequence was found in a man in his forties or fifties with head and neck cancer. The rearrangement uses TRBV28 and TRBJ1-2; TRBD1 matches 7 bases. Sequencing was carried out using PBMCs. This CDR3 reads CASSTDRNYGYTF. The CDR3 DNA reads TGTGCCAGCAGCACGGACAGGAACTATGGCTACACCTTC.